This TCR beta chain was identified in a study of blood T cell repertoires in COVID-19. V was trimmed by 0 bases and J by 8 bases, leaving 10 bases between them. Germline CDR1 and CDR2: SGHDN and FVKESK. CDR3 length equals 13 residues. Assay: immunoSEQ multiplex PCR; the TCRdb copy retains only in-frame clones and omits some. The sample lists over 200,000 clones; about 83% were seen once. J is TRBJ1-2 and V is TRBV14; no firm D call. Sequencing was performed on peripheral blood. This TCR derives from a woman in her 30s with COVID-19, enrolled during active disease. CDR3 sequence: CASSQDPRQGYTF. The CDR3 DNA sequence: TGTGCCAGCAGCCAAGATCCGAGACAAGGCTACACCTTC.